This record looks at one T cell receptor beta chain sequence and its context. No antigen is known for it. The data were taken from a study of cytomegalovirus exposure and HLA in healthy donors. This CDR3 region has 14 residues. CDR1 is SNHLY and CDR2 is FYNNEI in the germline V gene. V lost 6 bases and J lost 4; bases outside the gene matches: 7. The PCR made use of 60 Vbeta and 13 Jbeta primers. Sequencing was performed with immunoSEQ multiplex PCR; in TCRdb, only in-frame clones are kept and a portion is missing. The sample shows under 95,000 clones, and less than 0.65% sits with its ten largest clones. Donors consisted of healthy bone marrow donors. Study findings and constraints: Previous analysis showed most TCR beta V segments were productive about 90% or about 30% of the time.

The chain links TRBV2 to TRBJ2-5, with 8 bases aligning to TRBD1. Input material: PBMCs. The source of this sequence is a middle-aged man in good health and CMV-seronegative. The DNA of the CDR3 is TGTGCCAGCAGCCCAGGGACAGGCGGAGAGACCCAGTACTTC. As protein: CASSPGTGGETQYF.